The 20 T cell receptor beta chains in this list originate from one sample, sequenced in a study of Ad26.COV2.S vaccination and SARS-CoV-2 variants. Libraries were prepared by immunoSEQ multiplex PCR; TCRdb keeps only in-frame clonotypes and omits some of them. The table records under 150,000 clones, roughly 90% of them present only once. This specimen was peripheral blood, taken after recovery from COVID-19. The receptors come from a human donor who had recovered from COVID-19.

The chain carries TRBV7-2 and TRBJ1-2, with 9 bases aligning to TRBD1. V dropped 5 bases and J dropped 7; count of bases not matched to a gene: 14. The CDR3 extends over 16 amino acids. Germline lookup yields CDR1 SGHTA and CDR2 FQGNSA. This CDR3 is CASSPGDRVGVSGYTF. CDR3 nucleotides: TGTGCCAGCAGCCCTGGGGACAGGGTAGGTGTATCTGGCTACACCTTC. The full variable domain, in which reference TRBV7-2 and TRBJ1-2 provide the parts outside the CDR3, is GAGVSQSPSNKVTEKGKDVELRCDPISGHTALYWYRQSLGQGLEFLIYFQGNSAPDKSGLPSDRFSAERTGGSVSTLTIQRTQQEDSAVYLCASSPGDRVGVSGYTFGSGTRLTVV.

This clone was recorded only once. The chain is built from TRBV10-3 and TRBJ1-3; no clear D gene. CDR3 length: 13 residues. V was cut by 3 bases and J by 4 bases, with 7 bases left in between. Germline lookup yields CDR1 ENHRY and CDR2 SYGVKD. CDR3 loop: CAISETAGNTIYF. For the CDR3, the DNA is TGTGCCATCAGTGAAACAGCCGGAAACACCATATATTTT.

This rearrangement joins TRBV27 to TRBJ2-7, with 7 bases that match TRBD2. Germline loops: CDR1 MNHEY, CDR2 SMNVEV (reference sequence). CDR3 size: 15 residues. Trimming removed 3 bases from V and 4 bases from J; junction bases left unmatched: 9. The CDR3 DNA sequence: TGTGCCAGCAGTTTTATGGGGGGGGGTCCTTACGAGCAGTACTTC. This translates into CASSFMGGGPYEQYF.

This clone was observed a few times. V is TRBV15 and J is TRBJ2-7, with 8 bases fitting TRBD1. The germline V gene has CDR1 LNHNV and CDR2 YYDKDF (reference sequence). The length of the CDR3 is 14 residues. V was pared by 1 base and J by 6 bases, with 5 bases of the junction left unmatched. The DNA of the CDR3 is TGTGCCACCAGCAGAGTGGCAGGGGGCGGCGAGCAGTACTTC. This codes for CATSRVAGGGEQYF.

J is TRBJ2-2 and V is TRBV9; perhaps TRBD2 as D (5 bases). The germline V gene has CDR1 SGDLS and CDR2 YYNGEE. The CDR3 runs to 13 residues. Trimming removed 5 bases at V and 6 bases at J, with 11 bases between. DNA of the CDR3: TGTGCCAGCAGTTTTAGCGTTTCCGGGGAGCTGTTTTTT. It translates to CASSFSVSGELFF.

This clone showed up just once. This sequence joins TRBV5-1 and TRBJ1-6; 9 bases align to TRBD1. The V gene's germline CDR1 is SGHRS and CDR2 YFSETQ. Trimming took 4 bases from V and 6 from J; bases not matched to a gene: 8. The CDR3 totals 16 residues. This CDR3 is CASSLGQGTSNSPLHF. The CDR3 region has the DNA TGCGCCAGCAGCCTCGGACAGGGGACCTCTAATTCACCCCTCCACTTT.

This chain joins TRBV4-1 and TRBJ1-2; D is perhaps TRBD1 (5 bases). Trimming took off 0 bases at V and 6 bases at J, with 14 bases between the two ends. The CDR3 loop spans 15 amino acids. Germline V CDR1 and CDR2: MGHRA, YSYEKL. CDR3 region: CASSQDGVRQNGYTF. The CDR3 coding sequence is TGCGCCAGCAGCCAAGATGGGGTGAGACAGAATGGCTACACCTTC.

The chain has TRBV2 and TRBJ2-2; 8 bases align to TRBD2. The CDR3 is 16 amino acids. The germline CDR1 and CDR2 sequences are SNHLY and FYNNEI. Trimming removed 5 bases from V and 1 base from J; junction bases left unmatched: 6. The CDR3 loop reads CASSSRGGQNTGELFF. CDR3 DNA: TGTGCCAGCAGTTCGCGCGGGGGGCAGAACACCGGGGAGCTGTTTTTT.

The chain employs TRBV25-1 and TRBJ1-3; D is ambiguous. This CDR3 is 14 amino acids long. V lost 9 bases, J lost 0 bases, and 12 bases lay in between. Germline lookup yields CDR1 MGHDK and CDR2 SYGVNS. DNA of the CDR3: TGTGCCAGTACCCCGACCGGCTCTGGAAACACCATATATTTT. This codes for CASTPTGSGNTIYF.

The J gene is TRBJ1-2, the V gene TRBV2; possible D gene TRBD1, 6 bases. Germline values: CDR1 SNHLY, CDR2 FYNNEI. V lost 3 bases, J lost 2 bases, and 13 bases lay in between. CDR3 length: 15 residues. The CDR3 DNA follows: TGTGCCAGCAGTGAGCTGGAGGGGGGAAACTATGGCTACACCTTC. Protein sequence: CASSELEGGNYGYTF.

The sample holds one count of this clone. The gene calls are TRBV12-3 or TRBV12-4 and TRBJ2-7, with a possible D match to TRBD1 (5 bases). The CDR3 runs to 13 residues. V was cut by 3 bases and J by 1 base, with 7 bases left in between. CDR3 region: CASSFKGSYEQYF. The CDR3 region has the DNA TGTGCCAGCAGTTTCAAGGGGTCCTACGAGCAGTACTTC.

This clone showed up just a few times. V gene TRBV5-4 combines with J gene TRBJ2-5; 8 nucleotides line up with TRBD2. J gave up 5 bases and V 0 bases, and 9 bases lay outside the gene matches. Germline CDR1 SGHNT, CDR2 YYREEE (reference sequence). This CDR3 spans 16 amino acids. The CDR3 DNA sequence: TGTGCCAGCAGCTTGGGAATGGCGGGGGGAAGGGAGACCCAGTACTTC. It specifies CASSLGMAGGRETQYF.

The count of this clone is one. This chain joins TRBV28 and TRBJ1-5, with D uncertain. This CDR3 spans 15 amino acids. Per germline, CDR1 MDHEN and CDR2 SYDVKM. Between the trimmed V and J ends, which lost 6 bases and 4 bases, there was a span of 16 bases. The CDR3 spells CASSTLGTENQPQHF. CDR3 DNA: TGTGCCAGCAGCACTCTAGGAACAGAAAATCAGCCCCAGCATTTT.

V and J are TRBV19 and TRBJ1-2, with a tentative D call TRBD1 (6 bases). The CDR3 consists of 12 residues. The germline V gene has CDR1 LNHDA and CDR2 SQIVND (reference sequence). V lost 7 bases and J 8 bases, leaving 14 bases between the germline ends. The CDR3, as DNA: TGTGCCAGTACCACAGCAGGGGTCGGCTACACCTTC. It encodes CASTTAGVGYTF.

V and J are TRBV11-2 and TRBJ1-2, with D perhaps matching TRBD1 (5 bases). The V end was cut by 5 bases, the J end by 4 bases, with 14 bases between. This CDR3 has 14 amino acids. Germline values: CDR1 SGHAT, CDR2 FQNNGV. For the CDR3, the DNA is TGTGCCAGCAGCCCCCCGGGGGTCAGCTATGGCTACACCTTC. This translates into CASSPPGVSYGYTF.

J is TRBJ1-1 and V is TRBV7-9, with TRBD1 identical over 8 bases. Germline V gene data show CDR1 as SEHNR and CDR2 as FQNEAQ (reference sequence). The CDR3 is 14 amino acids. The V segment lost 4 bases and the J segment 2 bases; nucleotides outside the gene matches: 3. The CDR3 protein is CASSSTGVNTEAFF. CDR3 sequence (DNA): TGTGCCAGCAGCTCGACAGGGGTCAACACTGAAGCTTTCTTT.

The rearrangement joins TRBV3-1 (or the pseudogene TRBV3-2) to TRBJ1-2; TRBD1 is a possible D gene (5 bases). Trimming removed 3 bases at V and 6 bases at J, with 11 bases between. The CDR3 is 13 residues long. Looked up from germline, CDR1 is LGHDT and CDR2 is YNNKEL (reference sequence). CDR3 in DNA: TGTGCCAGCAGCCAGACAGATACTAATGGCTACACCTTC. This encodes CASSQTDTNGYTF.

The rearrangement joins TRBV7-2 to TRBJ2-3; D possibly corresponds to TRBD1 (6 bases). The V gene's germline CDR1 is SGHTA and CDR2 FQGNSA. Trimming took off 1 base at V and 2 bases at J, with 10 bases between the two ends. The CDR3 has 15 amino acids. CDR3 in DNA: TGTGCCAGCAGCTTAGTGGGACAAGCCACAGATACGCAGTATTTT. Amino acid sequence: CASSLVGQATDTQYF.

The V call is TRBV19, the J call TRBJ2-3; D may be TRBD2 (5 bases). Trimming pared 3 bases from V and 1 base from J, leaving 17 bases between. CDR1 LNHDA and CDR2 SQIVND come from the germline V gene (reference sequence). This CDR3 has 17 residues. CDR3 sequence: CASSMRLRAAGTDTQYF. The CDR3, as DNA: TGTGCCAGTAGTATGCGGTTGAGGGCGGCGGGCACAGATACGCAGTATTTT.

J is TRBJ2-6 and V is TRBV6-5; D possibly matches TRBD1 or TRBD2 (5 bases each). Deletions cut 4 bases from V and 2 bases from J, with 12 bases between. The CDR3 runs to 16 residues. The V gene's germline CDR1 is MNHEY and CDR2 SVGAGI. The CDR3 coding sequence is TGTGCCAGCAGTTGGGACCACCCAACTGGGGCCAACGTCCTGACTTTC. It is translated as CASSWDHPTGANVLTF.